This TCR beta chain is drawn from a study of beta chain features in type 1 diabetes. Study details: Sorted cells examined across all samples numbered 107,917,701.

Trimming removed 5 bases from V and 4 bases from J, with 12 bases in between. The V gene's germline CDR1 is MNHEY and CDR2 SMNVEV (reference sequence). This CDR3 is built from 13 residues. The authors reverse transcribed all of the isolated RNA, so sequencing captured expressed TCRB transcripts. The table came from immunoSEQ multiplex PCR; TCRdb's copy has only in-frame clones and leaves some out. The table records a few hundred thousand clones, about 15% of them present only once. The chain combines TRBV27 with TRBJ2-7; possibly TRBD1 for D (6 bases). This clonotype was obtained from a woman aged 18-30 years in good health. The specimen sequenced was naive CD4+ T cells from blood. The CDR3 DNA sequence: TGTGCCAGCAGTCTGTTCAGGGGTTACGAGCAGTACTTC. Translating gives CASSLFRGYEQYF.